Listed here are 8 T cell receptor beta chains from one sample, sequenced in a study of blood T cell repertoires in COVID-19. Data came from immunoSEQ multiplex PCR; TCRdb stores just in-frame clones and leaves some out. The data hold roughly 140,000 clones, with almost 80% observed a single time. What was sequenced was peripheral blood. These receptors were collected from a middle-aged man with active or convalescent COVID-19.

The rearrangement joins TRBV3-1 (or the pseudogene TRBV3-2) to TRBJ2-7; TRBD2 matches 11 bases. V shed 3 bases and J 7 bases; nucleotides not matched to a gene: 5. Germline V gene lookup returns CDR1 LGHDT and CDR2 YNNKEL (reference sequence). The CDR3 is 14 residues long. The CDR3 loop is CASSQWLAGGEQYF. For the CDR3, the DNA is TGTGCCAGCAGCCAGTGGTTAGCGGGAGGGGAGCAGTACTTC.

The V and J genes are TRBV10-3 and TRBJ1-1; 7 positions agree with TRBD1. CDR3 length equals 15 residues. Germline values: CDR1 ENHRY, CDR2 SYGVKD. The V gene end was trimmed by 7 bases and the J gene end by 1 base; junction bases not matched to a gene: 9. Here the CDR3 reads CAITISNRGNTEAFF. CDR3 DNA: TGTGCCATCACCATCTCTAACAGGGGGAACACTGAAGCTTTCTTT.

V and J are TRBV7-2 and TRBJ2-3; D unresolved. Germline assignment: CDR1 SGHTA and CDR2 FQGNSA. The V and J ends lost 3 bases and 2 bases respectively, with 6 bases between them. This CDR3 region has 13 residues. CDR3 sequence reads: CASSFPLTDTQYF. The CDR3 DNA sequence: TGTGCCAGCAGCTTCCCACTCACAGATACGCAGTATTTT.

This chain connects TRBV28 to TRBJ1-3, with 10 bases matching TRBD1. V trimming: 6 bases; J trimming: 7 bases; junction bases outside the gene matches: 9. The CDR3 contains 15 residues. Germline CDR1 reads MDHEN; CDR2 reads SYDVKM. The CDR3 DNA follows: TGTGCCAGCAGCGAGCAGGGACAGGGGCGGAACACCATATATTTT. It translates to CASSEQGQGRNTIYF. Full variable domain (rest looked up from reference TRBV28 and TRBJ1-3): DVKVTQSSRYLVKRTGEKVFLECVQDMDHENMFWYRQDPGLGLRLIYFSYDVKMKEKGDIPEGYSVSREKKERFSLILESASTNQTSMYLCASSEQGQGRNTIYFGEGSWLTVV.

The chain carries TRBV2 and TRBJ2-5; 10 nucleotides align to TRBD2. Germline CDR1 SNHLY, CDR2 FYNNEI. The CDR3 sequence is 14 residues long. J was trimmed by 5 bases and V by 7 bases; bases with no gene match: 7. Here the CDR3 reads CASTLAGVVETQYF. The DNA of the CDR3 is TGTGCCAGCACTCTAGCGGGAGTTGTGGAGACCCAGTACTTC.

The chain combines TRBV2 with TRBJ1-1; no clear D gene. CDR1 is SNHLY, CDR2 FYNNEI, per germline. The CDR3 consists of 11 residues. The V end lost 4 bases, the J end lost 2 bases, and 2 bases lay between the germline ends. The CDR3 here is CASSVNTEAFF. The CDR3 DNA reads TGTGCCAGCAGTGTAAACACTGAAGCTTTCTTT.

This chain links TRBV4-1 with TRBJ2-7; 8 bases are a match to TRBD2. V dropped 3 bases and J dropped 7; count of bases not matched to a gene: 11. The CDR3 has 15 residues. Germline V gives CDR1 MGHRA, CDR2 YSYEKL. DNA of the CDR3: TGCGCCAGCAGCCACCAGGAAGCGGGAGTTGGAGAGCAGTACTTC. It specifies CASSHQEAGVGEQYF.

The genes are TRBV27 and TRBJ2-6; the match to TRBD2 covers 7 bases. Germline lookup yields CDR1 MNHEY and CDR2 SMNVEV (reference sequence). V trimming: 11 bases; J trimming: 3 bases; junction bases outside the gene matches: 13. The CDR3 covers 16 residues. The DNA of the CDR3 is TGTGCCTCTCGACTAGCCCCTTGGAGTGGGGCCAACGTCCTGACTTTC. This gives the protein CASRLAPWSGANVLTF.